The rows below give T cell receptor beta chains drawn from one sample of a study of blood T cell repertoires in COVID-19. Libraries were prepared by immunoSEQ multiplex PCR; TCRdb keeps only in-frame clonotypes and omits some of them. This table holds 25,000 to 35,000 clones, around 86% found once. Sequenced: peripheral blood. All receptors derive from a human donor in a cohort sampled during active COVID-19. The donor label of this sample is uncertain. CDR3s leave out the opening cysteine and the closing phenylalanine or tryptophan. Size values are once, few and many counts, or a class for expanded clones, and some rows have none.

V	size	J	CDR3
TRBV19	.	TRBJ1-4	ASSIGLREKLF
TRBV4-1	.	TRBJ2-1	ASSQNPGTSGNNEQF
TRBV19	.	TRBJ2-4	ASSITGGTKNIQY
TRBV21-1	.	TRBJ1-3	ASSKVCETGASGNTIY
TRBV10-2	.	TRBJ2-1	ASGAAYNEQF
TRBV18	.	TRBJ2-2	ASSRRQGNTGELF
TRBV28	.	TRBJ1-2	ASSQTGFYGYT
TRBV30	.	TRBJ1-1	AWSKQGYTEAF
TRBV28	.	TRBJ2-1	ASSPASGASYNEQF
TRBV10-1	once	TRBJ2-7	ASSESTGPYEQY
TRBV5-1	.	TRBJ2-7	ASSQTGGTYEQY
TRBV14	.	TRBJ1-4	ASSQDRVLNEKLF
TRBV24-1	.	TRBJ1-1	ATSETGQGTGAF